This record concerns one TCR beta chain sequence. Those enrolled in Seattle joined during active infection and were followed longitudinally afterward. The data were taken from a study of blood T cell repertoires in COVID-19. Study summary: COVID-19 samples from acute and convalescent phases originated in the United States, Italy and Spain. Sources were T cells, B-cell-depleted T cells, or PBMCs; the material itself was cDNA or gDNA.

In the source study's methods: Cell counts per sample came from amplifying reference gene primers. Clones were read by immunoSEQ multiplex PCR, and TCRdb kept only the in-frame ones, dropping some. For V, J and clone size, that table is used; D and trimming come from the DNA. The sample holds a few hundred thousand clones, 75% to 85% seen once. From germline, CDR1 is LNHDA and CDR2 SQIVND (reference sequence). The CDR3 is made up of 12 amino acids. Trimming pared 5 bases from V and 3 bases from J, leaving 8 bases between. This receptor was obtained from a woman in her twenties or thirties with COVID-19, enrolled during active disease. Material: peripheral blood. J is TRBJ2-7 and V is TRBV19, with D maybe TRBD1 (6 bases). CDR3 loop: CASSPQGYEQYF. In DNA form, the CDR3 reads TGTGCCAGTAGTCCACAGGGCTACGAGCAGTACTTC. The whole variable domain, filled in from reference TRBV19 and TRBJ2-7, reads DGGITQSPKYLFRKEGQNVTLSCEQNLNHDAMYWYRQDPGQGLRLIYYSQIVNDFQKGDIAEGYSVSREKKESFPLTVTSAQKNPTAFYLCASSPQGYEQYFGPGTRLTVT.